This T cell receptor (beta chain) appears in the sequencing data of a study of siplizumab effects on memory and regulatory T cells (dated by TCRdb to about 2019). Background on the whole study: The study looked at the effect of siplizumab, an anti-CD2 antibody, on alloreactive T-cell subsets in allogeneic mixed lymphocyte reactions made from human PBMCs.

The full study reports these points: Siplizumab significantly lowered the cumulative frequency of alloreactive sequences that could be traced to unstimulated CD4+ memory T cells. No functional confirmation was obtained for the suppressive function of proliferating Tregs from siplizumab cultures. For roughly 75-97% of proliferating CD4+ or CD8+ clones, no naive or memory phenotype could be assigned. Among mappable alloreactive CD4+ clones, the Treg-derived fraction averaged approximately 63% with siplizumab versus roughly 29% in control reactions. Sequences below about 10^-5 frequency were poorly captured, so only a minor fraction of alloreactive clones could be mapped to unstimulated subsets. Unstimulated naive T cells appeared more diverse than memory T cells, and naive cells seemed to contribute substantially to the alloresponse.

Sorted unstimulated T cells and proliferating T cells recovered from mixed lymphocyte reactions were subjected to TCRbeta CDR3 sequencing. Fresh whole blood from approximately 11 HLA-typed healthy donors served as the source for isolating PBMCs. Unstimulated CD4+ regulatory T cells were FACS-sorted to map the origin of alloreactive clones. The table lists this clone with a count of one. What antigen it recognizes has not been identified. Per-base qualities were not stored, and no clone one base away is much larger. Deletion took 4 bases off V and 10 bases off J, with a span of 11 bases between the germline ends. The CDR3 runs 13 amino acids, cysteine and phenylalanine included. The kept DNA is CDR3 alone, 39 bases in frame from the first base. The germline V gene (reference sequence) yields SEHNR for CDR1 and FQNEAQ for CDR2. Library prep was done by the immunoSEQ multiplex PCR assay. The deep sequencing platform assayed around 10^5 TCR templates per sample. Genomic DNA extracted from sorted T cells was the material used for TCRbeta CDR3 sequencing. From the authors' description of their analysis: The R programming language was used for the clonal analysis of the TCRbeta CDR3 data. Alloreactive CD4+ and CD8+ clones were identified by comparing unstimulated samples to CFSE-low samples taken after the reaction. Alloreactive CD4+ clones were assigned to regulatory or non-regulatory origin by matching sequences to sorted unstimulated Treg and non-Treg repertoires. TCRdb obtained this table from immuneACCESS and retained in-frame rearrangements with V and J assigned. These tables miss some clones; where compared with another copy, unresolved V genes account for less than half of the shortfall, and the remainder is unexplained. The V and J calls and clone size are taken from that table; D and trimming were inferred from the DNA. The sample data list some 100,000 clones, and 92% of these were observed just once. The top ten clonotypes cover 0.65% to 0.8% of the sample.

Sequencing was carried out using Tregs sorted from blood. The TCR was taken from a human donor in good health. Recombination connected TRBV7-9 to TRBJ1-6, and possibly TRBD1, on 5 matching bases. The CDR3 region reads CASSWGTDSPLHF. In nucleotides, the sequence is TGTGCCAGCAGCTGGGGGACCGACTCACCCCTCCACTTT. This CDR3, with the reference TRBV7-9 and TRBJ1-6 proteins standing in past its ends, gives the full variable domain DTGVSQNPRHKITKRGQNVTFRCDPISEHNRLYWYRQTLGQGPEFLTYFQNEAQLEKSRLLSDRFSAERPKGSFSTLEIQRTEQGDSAMYLCASSWGTDSPLHFGNGTRLTVT.